This T cell receptor (beta chain) was found in a study of blood T cell repertoires in COVID-19. The CDR3 is made up of 14 amino acids. The table came from immunoSEQ multiplex PCR; TCRdb's copy has only in-frame clones and leaves some out. The sample consists of some 200,000 clones, about four fifths of them appearing once. The TCR originated in a woman aged 50 to 60 who had been exposed to COVID-19. Sequencing input: PBMCs or T cells enriched from blood (not recorded which). The gene calls are TRBV21-1 and TRBJ1-6. TRBV21-1 is shown as a pseudogene. CDR3 bases: TGTGCCAGCAGCGGGAGCTCCTATAATTCACCCCTCCACTTT. Amino acid sequence: CASSGSSYNSPLHF.